This T cell receptor beta chain was identified in a study of cytomegalovirus exposure and HLA in healthy donors. The V segment lost 6 bases and the J segment 10 bases; nucleotides outside the gene matches: 12. The CDR3 is 15 amino acids. Per germline, CDR1 MNHEY and CDR2 SVGAGI. Vbeta (60) and Jbeta (13) primers were used in the PCR. Profiled with immunoSEQ multiplex PCR; TCRdb holds only in-frame clones, not every one. The table records 150,000 to 200,000 clones, around 82% of them present only once. This rearrangement joins TRBV6-5 to TRBJ2-1, with 10 bases fitting TRBD1. The material sequenced was PBMCs. The TCR originated in a man aged 45-65 years in good health and CMV-seropositive. The chain's CDR3 is CASREEGTGVREQFF. The CDR3 DNA sequence: TGTGCCAGCAGAGAGGAAGGGACAGGGGTGAGGGAGCAGTTCTTC.